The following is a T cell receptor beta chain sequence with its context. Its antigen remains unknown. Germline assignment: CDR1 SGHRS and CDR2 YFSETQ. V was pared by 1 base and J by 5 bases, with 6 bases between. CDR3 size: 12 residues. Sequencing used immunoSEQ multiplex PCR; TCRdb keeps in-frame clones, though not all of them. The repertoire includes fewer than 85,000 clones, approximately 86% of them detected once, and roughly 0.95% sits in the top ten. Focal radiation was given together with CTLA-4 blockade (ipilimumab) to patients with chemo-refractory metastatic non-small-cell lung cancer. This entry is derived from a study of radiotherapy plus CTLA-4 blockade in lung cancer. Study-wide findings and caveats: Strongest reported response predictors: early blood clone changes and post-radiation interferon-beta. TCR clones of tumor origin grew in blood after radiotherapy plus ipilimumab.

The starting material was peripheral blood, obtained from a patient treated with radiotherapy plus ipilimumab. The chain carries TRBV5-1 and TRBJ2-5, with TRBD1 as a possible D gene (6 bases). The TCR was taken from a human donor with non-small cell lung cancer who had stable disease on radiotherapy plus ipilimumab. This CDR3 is CASSLTGETQYF. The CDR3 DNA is TGCGCCAGCAGCTTGACAGGGGAGACCCAGTACTTC.